The T cell receptor (beta chain) described here comes from a study of T-cell memory formation after mild COVID-19. Study-level points and caveats: Contracting CD4+ clones lay largely in CM and EM, with CD8+ ones residing in EMRA.

Germline values: CDR1 SGHTA, CDR2 FQGTGA. V was cut by 11 bases and J by 5 bases, with 18 bases left in between. There are 13 residues in the CDR3. As concerns this clonotype: The antigen is not known.

Each CDR3 protein gets one entry after TCRdb re-called the 5' RACE reads with MiXCR. Of 300,000 to 400,000 distinct CDR3 sequences in the sample, approximately 14% are singletons; the top ten hold 20% to 25%. The source of this sequence is a man between 18 and 29 years old who had mild COVID-19 (a few samples of this study predate the infection). Cell type and time point are not known. This rearrangement joins TRBV7-3 to TRBJ2-5; D remains ambiguous. Sequencing input: PBMCs or a T cell subset sorted from them (not recorded which). The CDR3 here is CARAQETEETQYF. In nucleotides, the CDR3 is TGTGCCCGGGCCCAGGAAACGGAGGAGACCCAGTACTTC.